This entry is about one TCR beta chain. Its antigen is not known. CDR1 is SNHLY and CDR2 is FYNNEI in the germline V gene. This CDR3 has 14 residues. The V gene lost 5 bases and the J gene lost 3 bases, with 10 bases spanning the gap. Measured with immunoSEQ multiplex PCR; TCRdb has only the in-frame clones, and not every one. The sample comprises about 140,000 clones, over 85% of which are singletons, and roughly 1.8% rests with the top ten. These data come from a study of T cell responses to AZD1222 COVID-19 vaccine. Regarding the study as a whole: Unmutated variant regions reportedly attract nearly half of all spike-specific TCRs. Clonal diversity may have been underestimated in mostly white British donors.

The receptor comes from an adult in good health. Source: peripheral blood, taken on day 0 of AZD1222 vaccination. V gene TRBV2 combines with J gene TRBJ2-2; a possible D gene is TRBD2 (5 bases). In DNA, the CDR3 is TGTGCCAGCAGTATACGGGGAGACACCGGGGAGCTGTTTTTT. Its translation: CASSIRGDTGELFF.